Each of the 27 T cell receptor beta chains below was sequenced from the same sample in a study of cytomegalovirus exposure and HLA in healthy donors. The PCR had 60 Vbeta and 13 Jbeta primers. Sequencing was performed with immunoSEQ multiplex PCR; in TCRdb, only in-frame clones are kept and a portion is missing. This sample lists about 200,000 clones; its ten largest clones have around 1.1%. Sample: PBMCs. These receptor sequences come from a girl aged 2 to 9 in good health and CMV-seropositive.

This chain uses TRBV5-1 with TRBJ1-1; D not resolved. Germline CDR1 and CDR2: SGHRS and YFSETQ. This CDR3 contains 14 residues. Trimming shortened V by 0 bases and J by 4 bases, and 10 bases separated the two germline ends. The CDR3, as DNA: TGCGCCAGCAGCTTGGAACTAGGGATCACTGAAGCTTTCTTT. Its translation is CASSLELGITEAFF.

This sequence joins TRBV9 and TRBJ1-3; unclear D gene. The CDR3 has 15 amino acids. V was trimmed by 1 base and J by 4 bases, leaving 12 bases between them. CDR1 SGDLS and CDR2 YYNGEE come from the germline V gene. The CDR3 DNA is TGTGCCAGCAGCGTACGGGCTTGGGAGGGAAACACCATATATTTT. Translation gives CASSVRAWEGNTIYF.

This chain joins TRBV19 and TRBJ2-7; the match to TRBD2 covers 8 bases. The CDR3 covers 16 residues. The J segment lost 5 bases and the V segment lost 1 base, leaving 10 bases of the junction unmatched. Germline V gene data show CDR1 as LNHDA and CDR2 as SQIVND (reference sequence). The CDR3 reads CASSIVGTRAGHEQYF. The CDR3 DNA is TGTGCCAGTAGTATAGTCGGGACTAGAGCAGGCCACGAGCAGTACTTC.

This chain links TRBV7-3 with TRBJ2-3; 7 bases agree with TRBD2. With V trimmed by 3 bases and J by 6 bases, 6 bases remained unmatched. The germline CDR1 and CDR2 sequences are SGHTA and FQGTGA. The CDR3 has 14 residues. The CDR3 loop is CASSFFAGEDTQYF. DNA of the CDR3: TGTGCCAGCAGCTTTTTCGCGGGGGAGGATACGCAGTATTTT.

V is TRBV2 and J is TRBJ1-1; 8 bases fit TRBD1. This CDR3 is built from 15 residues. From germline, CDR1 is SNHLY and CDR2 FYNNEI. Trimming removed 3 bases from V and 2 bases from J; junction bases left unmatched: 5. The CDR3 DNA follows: TGTGCCAGCAGTGACTTAGACAGGGGAAACACTGAAGCTTTCTTT. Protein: CASSDLDRGNTEAFF.

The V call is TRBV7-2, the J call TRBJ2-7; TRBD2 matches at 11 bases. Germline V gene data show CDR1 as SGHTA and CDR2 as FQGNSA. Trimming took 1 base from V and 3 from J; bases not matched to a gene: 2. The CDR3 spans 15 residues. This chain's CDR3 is CASSLEGTSGYEQYF. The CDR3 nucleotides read TGTGCCAGCAGCTTAGAAGGGACTAGCGGCTACGAGCAGTACTTC.

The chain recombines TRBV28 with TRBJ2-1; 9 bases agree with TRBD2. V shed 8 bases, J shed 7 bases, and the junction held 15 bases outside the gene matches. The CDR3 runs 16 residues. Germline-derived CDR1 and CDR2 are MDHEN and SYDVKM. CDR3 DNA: TGTGCCAGCGGGGTTCTCTGGGCGGGAGGGCCAAATGAGCAGTTCTTC. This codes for CASGVLWAGGPNEQFF.

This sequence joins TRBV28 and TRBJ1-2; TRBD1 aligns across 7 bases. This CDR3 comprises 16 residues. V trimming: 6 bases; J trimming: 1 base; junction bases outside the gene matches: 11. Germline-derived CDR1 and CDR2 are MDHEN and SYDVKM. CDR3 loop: CASRILGTANNYGYTF. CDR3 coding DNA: TGTGCCAGCAGAATTCTCGGGACAGCTAATAACTATGGCTACACCTTC.

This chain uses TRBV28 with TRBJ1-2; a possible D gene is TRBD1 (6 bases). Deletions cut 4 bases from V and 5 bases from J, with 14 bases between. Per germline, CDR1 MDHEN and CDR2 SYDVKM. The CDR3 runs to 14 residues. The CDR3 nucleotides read TGTGCCAGCAGTTCGACGGACAGTCCTTATGGCTACACCTTC. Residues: CASSSTDSPYGYTF.

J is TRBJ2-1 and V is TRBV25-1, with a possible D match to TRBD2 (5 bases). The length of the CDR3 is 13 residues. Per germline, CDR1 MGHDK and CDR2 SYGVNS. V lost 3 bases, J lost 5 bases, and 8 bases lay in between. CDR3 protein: CASSDPGDNEQFF. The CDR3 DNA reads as TGTGCCAGCAGTGACCCCGGGGACAATGAGCAGTTCTTC. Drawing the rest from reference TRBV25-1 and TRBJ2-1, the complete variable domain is EADIYQTPRYLVIGTGKKITLECSQTMGHDKMYWYQQDPGMELHLIHYSYGVNSTEKGDLSSESTVSRIRTEHFPLTLESARPSHTSQYLCASSDPGDNEQFFGPGTRLTVL.

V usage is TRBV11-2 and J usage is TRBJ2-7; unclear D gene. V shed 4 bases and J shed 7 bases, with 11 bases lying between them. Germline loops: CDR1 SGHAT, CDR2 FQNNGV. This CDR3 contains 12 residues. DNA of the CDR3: TGTGCCAGCAGCTCGGAAGCGAGAGAGCAGTACTTC. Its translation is CASSSEAREQYF.

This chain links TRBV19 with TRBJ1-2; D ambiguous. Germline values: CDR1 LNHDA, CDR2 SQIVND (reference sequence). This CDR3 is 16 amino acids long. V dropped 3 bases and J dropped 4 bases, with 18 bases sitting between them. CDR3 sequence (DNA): TGTGCCAGTAGTATGGGCAGGTCGATTGGCCGCTATGGCTACACCTTC. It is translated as CASSMGRSIGRYGYTF.

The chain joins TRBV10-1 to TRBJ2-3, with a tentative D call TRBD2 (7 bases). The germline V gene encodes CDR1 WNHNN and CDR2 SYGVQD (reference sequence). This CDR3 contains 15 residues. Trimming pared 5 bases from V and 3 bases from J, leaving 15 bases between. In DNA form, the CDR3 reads TGCGCCAGCAGTACAGGGAGGCGGGAGACAGATACGCAGTATTTT. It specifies CASSTGRRETDTQYF.

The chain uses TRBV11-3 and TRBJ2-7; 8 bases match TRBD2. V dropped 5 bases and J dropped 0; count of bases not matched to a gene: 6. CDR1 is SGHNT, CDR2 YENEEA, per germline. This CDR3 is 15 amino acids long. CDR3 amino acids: CASSQERGPSYEQYF. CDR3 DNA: TGTGCCAGCAGCCAAGAGCGGGGGCCCTCCTACGAGCAGTACTTC.

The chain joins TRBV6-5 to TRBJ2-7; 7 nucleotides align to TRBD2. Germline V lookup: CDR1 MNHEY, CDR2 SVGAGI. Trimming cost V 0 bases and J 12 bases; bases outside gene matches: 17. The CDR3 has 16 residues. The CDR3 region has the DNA TGTGCCAGCAGTTACTCGATTGGGGAGGGAGGCCGAGTTTTGTACTTC. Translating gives CASSYSIGEGGRVLYF.

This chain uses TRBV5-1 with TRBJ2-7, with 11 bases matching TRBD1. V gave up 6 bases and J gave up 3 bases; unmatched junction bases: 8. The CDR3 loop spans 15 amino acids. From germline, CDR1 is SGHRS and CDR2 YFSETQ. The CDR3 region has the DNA TGCGCCAGCATGGGGTCGGGACAGGGGGTCTACGAGCAGTACTTC. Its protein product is CASMGSGQGVYEQYF.

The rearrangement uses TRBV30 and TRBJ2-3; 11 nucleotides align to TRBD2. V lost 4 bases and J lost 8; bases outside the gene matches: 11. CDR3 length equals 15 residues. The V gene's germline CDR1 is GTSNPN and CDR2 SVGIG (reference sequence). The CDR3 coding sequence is TGTGCCTGGACTCCTGATTCCGGGACTAGCGGTACGCAGTATTTT. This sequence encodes CAWTPDSGTSGTQYF.

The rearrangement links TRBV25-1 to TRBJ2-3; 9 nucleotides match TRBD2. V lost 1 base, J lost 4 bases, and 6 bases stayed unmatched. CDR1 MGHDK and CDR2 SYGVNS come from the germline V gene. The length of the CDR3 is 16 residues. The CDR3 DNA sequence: TGTGCCAGCAGTGAATCGTTAGCGGGAGCGTCAGATACGCAGTATTTT. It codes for CASSESLAGASDTQYF.

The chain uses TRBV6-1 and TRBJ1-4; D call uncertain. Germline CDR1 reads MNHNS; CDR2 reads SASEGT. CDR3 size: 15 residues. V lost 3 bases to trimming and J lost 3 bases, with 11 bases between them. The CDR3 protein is CASSDRGFPNEKLFF. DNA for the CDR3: TGTGCCAGCAGTGACAGAGGATTCCCTAATGAAAAACTGTTTTTT.

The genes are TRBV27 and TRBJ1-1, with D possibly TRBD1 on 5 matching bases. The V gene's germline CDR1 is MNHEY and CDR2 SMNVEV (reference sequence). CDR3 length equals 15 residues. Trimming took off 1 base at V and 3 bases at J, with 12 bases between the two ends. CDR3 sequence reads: CASSLYGGWDTEAFF. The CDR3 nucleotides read TGTGCCAGCAGTTTATACGGGGGGTGGGACACTGAAGCTTTCTTT.

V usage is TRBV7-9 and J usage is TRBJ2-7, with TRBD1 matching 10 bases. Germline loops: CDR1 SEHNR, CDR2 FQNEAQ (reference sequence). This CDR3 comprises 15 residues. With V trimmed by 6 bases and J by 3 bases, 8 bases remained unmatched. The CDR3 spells CASSPRDRGFYEQYF. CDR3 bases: TGTGCCAGCAGTCCCCGGGACAGGGGATTCTACGAGCAGTACTTC.

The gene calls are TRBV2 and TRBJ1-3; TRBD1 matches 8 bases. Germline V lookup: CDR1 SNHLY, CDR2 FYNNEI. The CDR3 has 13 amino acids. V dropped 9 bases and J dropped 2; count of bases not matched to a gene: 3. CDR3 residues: CASPRGPGNTIYF. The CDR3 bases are TGTGCCAGTCCCAGGGGGCCTGGAAACACCATATATTTT.

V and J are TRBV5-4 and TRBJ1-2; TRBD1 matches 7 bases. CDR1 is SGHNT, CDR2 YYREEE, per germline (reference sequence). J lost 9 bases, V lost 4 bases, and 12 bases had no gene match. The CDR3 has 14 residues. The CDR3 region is CASSPGTEGISYTF. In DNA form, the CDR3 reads TGTGCCAGCAGCCCCGGGACAGAAGGCATTAGCTACACCTTC.

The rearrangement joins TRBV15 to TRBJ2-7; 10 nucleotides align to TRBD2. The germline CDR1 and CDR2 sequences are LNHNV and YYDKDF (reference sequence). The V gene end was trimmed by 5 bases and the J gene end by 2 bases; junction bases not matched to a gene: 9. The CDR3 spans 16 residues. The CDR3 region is CATSVLAGVGPYEQYF. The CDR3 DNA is TGTGCCACCAGCGTCCTAGCGGGAGTCGGGCCCTACGAGCAGTACTTC.

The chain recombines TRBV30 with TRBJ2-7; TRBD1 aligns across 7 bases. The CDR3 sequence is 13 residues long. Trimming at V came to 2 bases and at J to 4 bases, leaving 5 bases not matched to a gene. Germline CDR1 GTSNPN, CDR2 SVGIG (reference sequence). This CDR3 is CAWSSGTDYEQYF. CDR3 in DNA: TGTGCCTGGAGTTCCGGGACAGATTACGAGCAGTACTTC.

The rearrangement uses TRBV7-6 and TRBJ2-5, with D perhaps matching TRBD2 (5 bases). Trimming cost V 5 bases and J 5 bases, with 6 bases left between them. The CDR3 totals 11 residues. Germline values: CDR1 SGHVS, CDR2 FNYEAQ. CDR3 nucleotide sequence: TGTGCCAGCAGCCCGGGGGAGACCCAGTACTTC. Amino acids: CASSPGETQYF.

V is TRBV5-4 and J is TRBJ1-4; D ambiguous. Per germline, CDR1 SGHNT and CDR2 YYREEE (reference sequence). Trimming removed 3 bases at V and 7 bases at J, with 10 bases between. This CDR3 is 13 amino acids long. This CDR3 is CASSSGPLEKLFF. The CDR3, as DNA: TGTGCCAGCAGCTCTGGGCCCCTTGAAAAACTGTTTTTT. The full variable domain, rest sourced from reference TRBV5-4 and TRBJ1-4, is ETGVTQSPTHLIKTRGQQVTLRCSSQSGHNTVSWYQQALGQGPQFIFQYYREEENGRGNFPPRFSGLQFPNYSSELNVNALELDDSALYLCASSSGPLEKLFFGSGTQLSVL.